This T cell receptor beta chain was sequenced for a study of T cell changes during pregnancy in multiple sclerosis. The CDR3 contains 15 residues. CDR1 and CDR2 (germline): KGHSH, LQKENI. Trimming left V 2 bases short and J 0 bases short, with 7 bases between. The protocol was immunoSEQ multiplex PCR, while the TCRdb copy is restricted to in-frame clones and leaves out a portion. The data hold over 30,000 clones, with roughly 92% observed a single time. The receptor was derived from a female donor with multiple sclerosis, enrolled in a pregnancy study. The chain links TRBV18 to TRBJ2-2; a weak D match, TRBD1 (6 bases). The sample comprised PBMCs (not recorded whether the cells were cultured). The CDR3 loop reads CASSPTGSNTGELFF. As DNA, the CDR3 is TGTGCCAGCTCACCAACAGGGTCGAACACCGGGGAGCTGTTTTTT.